The following is a TCR beta chain sequence with its context. Its ends do not fully match the called genes, so a read error is possible. Measured with immunoSEQ multiplex PCR; TCRdb has only the in-frame clones, and not every one. Of about 330,000 clones listed, 86% are singletons. This entry belongs to a study of blood T cell repertoires in COVID-19. The CDR3 is made up of 13 amino acids. In germline, CDR1 is SGHRS, CDR2 YFSETQ. The sequencing sample was made of peripheral blood. The chain employs TRBV5-1 and TRBJ1-2; 7 positions match TRBD1. This TCR derives from a woman in her 50s with acute or convalescent COVID-19. The CDR3 bases are TGCGCCAGCAGCCCGGGACAGAACTATAGCTACACCTTC. Its translation is CASSPGQNYSYTF.